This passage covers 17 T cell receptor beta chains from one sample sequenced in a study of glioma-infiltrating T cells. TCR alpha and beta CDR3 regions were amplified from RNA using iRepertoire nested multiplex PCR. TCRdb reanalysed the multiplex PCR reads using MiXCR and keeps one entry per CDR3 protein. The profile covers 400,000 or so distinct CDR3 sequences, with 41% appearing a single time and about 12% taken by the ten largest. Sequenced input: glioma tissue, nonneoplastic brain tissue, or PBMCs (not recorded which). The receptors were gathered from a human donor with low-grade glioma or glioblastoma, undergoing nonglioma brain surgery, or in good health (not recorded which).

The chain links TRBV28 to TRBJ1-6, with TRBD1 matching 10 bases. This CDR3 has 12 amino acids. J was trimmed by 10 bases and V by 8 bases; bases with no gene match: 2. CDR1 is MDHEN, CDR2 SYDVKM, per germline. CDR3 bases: TGTGCCAGCGGGGACAGGGGCTCACCCCTCCACTTT. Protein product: CASGDRGSPLHF. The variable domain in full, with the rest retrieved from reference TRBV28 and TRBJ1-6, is DVKVTQSSRYLVKRTGEKVFLECVQDMDHENMFWYRQDPGLGLRLIYFSYDVKMKEKGDIPEGYSVSREKKERFSLILESASTNQTSMYLCASGDRGSPLHFGNGTRLTVT.

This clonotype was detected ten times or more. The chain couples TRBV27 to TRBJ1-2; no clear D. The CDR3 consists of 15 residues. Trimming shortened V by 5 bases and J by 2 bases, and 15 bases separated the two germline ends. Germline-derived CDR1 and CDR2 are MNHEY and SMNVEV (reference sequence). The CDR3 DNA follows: TGTGCCAGCAGTACCGGAGGTGATTTCAACTATGGCTACACCTTC. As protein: CASSTGGDFNYGYTF.

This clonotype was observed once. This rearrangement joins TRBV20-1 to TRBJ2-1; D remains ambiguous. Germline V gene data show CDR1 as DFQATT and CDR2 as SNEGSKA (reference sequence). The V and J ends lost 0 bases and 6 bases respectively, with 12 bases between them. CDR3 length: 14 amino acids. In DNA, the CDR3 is TGCAGTGCTAGAGATATCTCGAGGTCCAATGAGCAGTTCTTC. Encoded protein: CSARDISRSNEQFF.

In DNA, the CDR3 is TGTGCCAGCAGCTTAGGTGGGGGTGAAAACTACGAGCAGTACTTC. Its translation: CASSLGGGENYEQYF. V usage is TRBV11-2 and J usage is TRBJ2-7; the D call may be TRBD1 or TRBD2 (5 bases each). The CDR3 contains 15 residues. The V and J ends lost 1 base and 3 bases respectively, with 13 bases between them. Germline CDR1 and CDR2: SGHAT and FQNNGV.

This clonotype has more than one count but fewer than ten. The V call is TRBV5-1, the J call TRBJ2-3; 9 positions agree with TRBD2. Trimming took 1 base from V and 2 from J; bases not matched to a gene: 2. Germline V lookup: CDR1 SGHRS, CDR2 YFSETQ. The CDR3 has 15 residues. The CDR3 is CASSLPSGDTDTQYF. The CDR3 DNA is TGCGCCAGCAGCTTGCCTAGCGGGGACACAGATACGCAGTATTTT.

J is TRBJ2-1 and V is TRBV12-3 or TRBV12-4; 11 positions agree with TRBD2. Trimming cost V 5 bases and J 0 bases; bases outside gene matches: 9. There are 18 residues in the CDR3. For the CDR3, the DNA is TGTGCCAGCAGTCCCGGGACTAGCGGAGCGAGCTCCTACAATGAGCAGTTCTTC. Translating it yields CASSPGTSGASSYNEQFF.

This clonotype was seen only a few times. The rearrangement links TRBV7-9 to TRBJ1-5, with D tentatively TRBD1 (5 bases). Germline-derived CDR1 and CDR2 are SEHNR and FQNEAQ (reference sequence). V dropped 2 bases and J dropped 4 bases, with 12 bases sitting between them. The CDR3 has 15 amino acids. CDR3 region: CASSLFGGENQPQHF. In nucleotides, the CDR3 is TGTGCCAGCAGCTTATTTGGAGGGGAGAATCAGCCCCAGCATTTT. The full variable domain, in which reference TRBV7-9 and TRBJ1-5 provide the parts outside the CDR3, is DTGVSQNPRHKITKRGQNVTFRCDPISEHNRLYWYRQTLGQGPEFLTYFQNEAQLEKSRLLSDRFSAERPKGSFSTLEIQRTEQGDSAMYLCASSLFGGENQPQHFGDGTRLSIL.

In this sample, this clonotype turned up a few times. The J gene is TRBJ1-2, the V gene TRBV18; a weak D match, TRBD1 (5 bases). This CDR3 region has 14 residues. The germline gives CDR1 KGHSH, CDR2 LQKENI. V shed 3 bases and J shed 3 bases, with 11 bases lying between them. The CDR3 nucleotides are TGTGCCAGCTCACCTGAGACAGAGCACTATGGCTACACCTTC. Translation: CASSPETEHYGYTF.

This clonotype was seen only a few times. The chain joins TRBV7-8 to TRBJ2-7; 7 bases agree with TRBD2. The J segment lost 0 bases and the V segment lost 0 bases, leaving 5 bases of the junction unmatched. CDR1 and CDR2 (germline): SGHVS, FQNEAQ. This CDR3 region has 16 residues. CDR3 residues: CASSLAGGLASYEQYF. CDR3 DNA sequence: TGTGCCAGCAGCTTAGCGGGAGGGTTGGCCTCCTACGAGCAGTACTTC.

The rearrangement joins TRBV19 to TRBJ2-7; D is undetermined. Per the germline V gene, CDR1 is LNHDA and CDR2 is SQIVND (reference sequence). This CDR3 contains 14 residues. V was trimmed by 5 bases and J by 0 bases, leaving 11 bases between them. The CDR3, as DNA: TGTGCCAGTAGTCCCCGACCGAGCTCCTACGAGCAGTACTTC. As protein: CASSPRPSSYEQYF.

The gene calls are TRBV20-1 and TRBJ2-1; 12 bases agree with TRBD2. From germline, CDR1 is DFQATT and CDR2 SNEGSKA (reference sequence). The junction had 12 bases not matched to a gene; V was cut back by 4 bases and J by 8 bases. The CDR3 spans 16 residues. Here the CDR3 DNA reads TGCAGTGCTAAAAAAGGAGGGACTAGCGGGTACGATGAGCAGTTCTTC. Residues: CSAKKGGTSGYDEQFF.

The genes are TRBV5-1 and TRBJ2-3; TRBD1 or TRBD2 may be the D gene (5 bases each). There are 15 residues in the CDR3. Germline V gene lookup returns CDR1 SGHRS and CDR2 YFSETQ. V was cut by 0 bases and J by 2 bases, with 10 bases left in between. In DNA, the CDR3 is TGCGCCAGCAGCTTGGGGGGACCTTACACAGATACGCAGTATTTT. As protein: CASSLGGPYTDTQYF. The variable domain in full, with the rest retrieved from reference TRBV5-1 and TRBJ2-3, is KAGVTQTPRYLIKTRGQQVTLSCSPISGHRSVSWYQQTPGQGLQFLFEYFSETQRNKGNFPGRFSGRQFSNSRSEMNVSTLELGDSALYLCASSLGGPYTDTQYFGPGTRLTVL.

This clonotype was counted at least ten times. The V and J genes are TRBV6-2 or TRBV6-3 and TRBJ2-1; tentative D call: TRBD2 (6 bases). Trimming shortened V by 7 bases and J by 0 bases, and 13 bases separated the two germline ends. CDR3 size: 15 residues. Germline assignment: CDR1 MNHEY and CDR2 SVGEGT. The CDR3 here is CASTETGGSYNEQFF. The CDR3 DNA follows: TGTGCCAGCACCGAAACCGGGGGCTCCTACAATGAGCAGTTCTTC.

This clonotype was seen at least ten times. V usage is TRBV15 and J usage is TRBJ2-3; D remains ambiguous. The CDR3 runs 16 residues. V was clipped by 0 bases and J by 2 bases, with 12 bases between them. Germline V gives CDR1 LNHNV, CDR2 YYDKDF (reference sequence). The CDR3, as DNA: TGTGCCACCAGCAGAGATAATGCAGGTGCCACAGATACGCAGTATTTT. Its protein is CATSRDNAGATDTQYF.

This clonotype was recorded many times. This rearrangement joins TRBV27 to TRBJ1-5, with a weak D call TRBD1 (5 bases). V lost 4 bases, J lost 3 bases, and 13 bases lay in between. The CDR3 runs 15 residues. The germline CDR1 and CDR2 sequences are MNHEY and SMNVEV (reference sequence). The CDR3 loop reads CASSSGTKSNQPQHF. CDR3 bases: TGTGCCAGCAGTTCCGGGACTAAATCCAATCAGCCCCAGCATTTT.

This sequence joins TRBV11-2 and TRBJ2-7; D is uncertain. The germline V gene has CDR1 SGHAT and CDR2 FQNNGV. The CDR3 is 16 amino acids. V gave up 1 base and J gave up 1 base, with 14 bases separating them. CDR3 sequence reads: CASSLAGRSPSYEQYF. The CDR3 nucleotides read TGTGCCAGCAGCTTAGCCGGACGGAGCCCGTCCTACGAGCAGTACTTC.

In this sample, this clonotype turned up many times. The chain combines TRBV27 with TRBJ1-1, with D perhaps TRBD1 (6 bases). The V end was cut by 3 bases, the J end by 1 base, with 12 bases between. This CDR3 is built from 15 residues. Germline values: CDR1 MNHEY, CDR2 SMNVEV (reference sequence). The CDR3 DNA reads TGTGCCAGCAGTTTCAGGGGATTCTCGAACACTGAAGCTTTCTTT. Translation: CASSFRGFSNTEAFF.